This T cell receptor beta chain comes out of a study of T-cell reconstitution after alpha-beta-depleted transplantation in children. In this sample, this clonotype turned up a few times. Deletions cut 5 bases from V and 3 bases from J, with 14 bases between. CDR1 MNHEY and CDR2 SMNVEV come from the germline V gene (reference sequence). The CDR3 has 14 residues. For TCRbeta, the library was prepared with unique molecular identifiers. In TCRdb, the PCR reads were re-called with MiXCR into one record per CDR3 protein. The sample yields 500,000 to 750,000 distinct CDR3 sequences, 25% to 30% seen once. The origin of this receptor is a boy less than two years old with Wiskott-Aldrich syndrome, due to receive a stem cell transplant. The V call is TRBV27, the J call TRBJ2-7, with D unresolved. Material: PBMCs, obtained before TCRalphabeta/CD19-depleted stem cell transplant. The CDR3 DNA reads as TGTGCCAGCAGTACGGACGGATACTACTACGAGCAGTACTTC. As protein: CASSTDGYYYEQYF.